Sequencing of this TCR beta chain was carried out in a study of T cell changes during pregnancy in multiple sclerosis. This CDR3 spans 12 amino acids. Looked up from germline, CDR1 is MDHEN and CDR2 is SYDVKM. With 2 bases removed from V and 5 bases from J, the gap between germline ends came to 7 bases. The data were produced by immunoSEQ multiplex PCR, yet TCRdb's version contains in-frame clones alone and is incomplete. The sample consists of about 74,000 clones, roughly 90% of them appearing once. The material was peripheral blood, obtained after pregnancy. This sequence was found in a female donor in good health, enrolled as a control in a pregnancy study. The chain uses TRBV28 and TRBJ2-7, with D unclear. Here the CDR3 DNA reads TGTGCCAGCAGTTTACTGTCCGACGAGCAGTACTTC. Its translation is CASSLLSDEQYF.